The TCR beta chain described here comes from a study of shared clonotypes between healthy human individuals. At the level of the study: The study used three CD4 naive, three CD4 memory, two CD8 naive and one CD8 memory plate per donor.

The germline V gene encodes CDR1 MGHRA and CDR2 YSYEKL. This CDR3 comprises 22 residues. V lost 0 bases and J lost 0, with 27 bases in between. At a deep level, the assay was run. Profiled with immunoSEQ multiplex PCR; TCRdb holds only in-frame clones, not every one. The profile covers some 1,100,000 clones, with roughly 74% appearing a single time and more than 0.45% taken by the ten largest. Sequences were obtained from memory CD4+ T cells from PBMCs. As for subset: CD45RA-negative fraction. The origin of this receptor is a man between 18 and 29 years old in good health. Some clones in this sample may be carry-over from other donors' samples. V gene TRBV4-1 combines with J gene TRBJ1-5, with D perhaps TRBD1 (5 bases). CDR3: CASSQEGVAGIDETYSNQPQHF. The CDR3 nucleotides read TGCGCCAGCAGCCAAGAGGGGGTAGCAGGGATAGACGAAACCTATAGCAATCAGCCCCAGCATTTT.